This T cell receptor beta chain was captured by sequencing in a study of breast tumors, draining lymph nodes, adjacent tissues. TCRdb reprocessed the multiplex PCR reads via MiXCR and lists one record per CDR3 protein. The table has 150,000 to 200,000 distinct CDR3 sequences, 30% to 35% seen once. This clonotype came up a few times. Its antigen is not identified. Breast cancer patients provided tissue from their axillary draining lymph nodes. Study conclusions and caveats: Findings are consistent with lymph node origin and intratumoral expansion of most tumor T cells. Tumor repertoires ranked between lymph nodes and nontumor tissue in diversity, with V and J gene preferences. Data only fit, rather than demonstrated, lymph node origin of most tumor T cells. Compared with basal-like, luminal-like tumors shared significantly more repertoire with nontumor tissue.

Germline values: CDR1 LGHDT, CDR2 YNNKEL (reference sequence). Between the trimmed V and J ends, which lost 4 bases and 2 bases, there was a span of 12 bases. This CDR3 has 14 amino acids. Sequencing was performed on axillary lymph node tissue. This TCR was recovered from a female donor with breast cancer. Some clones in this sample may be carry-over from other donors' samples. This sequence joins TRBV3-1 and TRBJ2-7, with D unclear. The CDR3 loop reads CASSPSEAPYEQYF. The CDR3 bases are TGTGCCAGCAGCCCCTCGGAAGCTCCCTACGAGCAGTACTTC.